The 28 T cell receptor beta chains presented below share a single source sample, sequenced in a study of control samples from healthy donors and cancer patients. The repertoire was sequenced with immunoSEQ multiplex PCR; TCRdb's copy has only in-frame clones and lacks some. The data contain around 90,000 clones, roughly nine tenths of them singletons. Sequenced material: blood. Source of these receptors: a man aged 25 to 40 in good health.

The CDR3 nucleotides read TGTGCCAGCAGTCTGGAAAAACAGGGAAATCAGCCCCAGCATTTT. It encodes CASSLEKQGNQPQHF. J is TRBJ1-5 and V is TRBV27, with TRBD1 as a possible D gene (6 bases). Trimming stripped 5 bases from V and 4 bases from J, with 15 bases between. CDR1 is MNHEY and CDR2 is SMNVEV in the germline V gene (reference sequence). The CDR3 spans 15 residues.

The genes are TRBV5-1 and TRBJ2-1; weak D call: TRBD2 (5 bases). Germline V gives CDR1 SGHRS, CDR2 YFSETQ. Trimming pared 7 bases from V and 5 bases from J, leaving 19 bases between. CDR3 length equals 15 residues. The CDR3 nucleotides read TGCGCCAGCCCTTTTACAGCGGAGCTCAACAATGAGCAGTTCTTC. Amino acids: CASPFTAELNNEQFF. Filled out from reference TRBV5-1 and TRBJ2-1, the complete variable domain reads KAGVTQTPRYLIKTRGQQVTLSCSPISGHRSVSWYQQTPGQGLQFLFEYFSETQRNKGNFPGRFSGRQFSNSRSEMNVSTLELGDSALYLCASPFTAELNNEQFFGPGTRLTVL.

J is TRBJ2-2 and V is TRBV7-9; D is unclear. V gave up 5 bases and J gave up 7 bases, with 5 bases separating them. Germline V CDR1 and CDR2: SEHNR, FQNEAQ (reference sequence). This CDR3 contains 11 residues. The CDR3 DNA reads as TGTGCCAGCAGCGGTTACGGGGAGCTGTTTTTT. Translating gives CASSGYGELFF.

The gene calls are TRBV7-9 and TRBJ2-6; D could derive from TRBD1 or TRBD2 (5 bases each). Germline CDR1 reads SEHNR; CDR2 reads FQNEAQ (reference sequence). CDR3 length equals 14 residues. With 7 bases removed from V and 3 bases from J, the gap between germline ends came to 10 bases. The CDR3 DNA is TGTGCCAGCATAGAGAGGGGTGGGGCCAACGTCCTGACTTTC. Translation: CASIERGGANVLTF.

This clone was observed a few times. The chain couples TRBV2 to TRBJ1-2; D gene uncertain. The CDR3 has 14 residues. Germline V gene data show CDR1 as SNHLY and CDR2 as FYNNEI. Trimming pared 4 bases from V and 4 bases from J, leaving 13 bases between. The CDR3 bases are TGTGCCAGCAGTGTTGAAGGAGCTATCTATGGCTACACCTTC. Translated, it gives CASSVEGAIYGYTF.

This chain joins TRBV29-1 and TRBJ1-4, with TRBD1 as a possible D gene (5 bases). The germline V and J ends were trimmed by 6 bases and 2 bases, with 10 bases remaining between them. The germline V gene encodes CDR1 SQVTM and CDR2 ANQGSEA. The CDR3 runs 13 residues. The CDR3 nucleotides are TGCAGCGTCCTGGGGGGGACTAATGAAAAACTGTTTTTT. It codes for CSVLGGTNEKLFF.

This chain links TRBV15 with TRBJ1-4; D is ambiguous. The ends were cut back, 3 bases at V and 7 bases at J, with 9 bases in the middle. The CDR3 is made up of 13 amino acids. CDR1 is LNHNV, CDR2 YYDKDF, per germline (reference sequence). CDR3 coding DNA: TGTGCCACCAGCAGGCTGGACGGTGAAAAACTGTTTTTT. Translation gives CATSRLDGEKLFF. Supplemented by reference TRBV15 and TRBJ1-4, the full variable domain reads DAMVIQNPRYQVTQFGKPVTLSCSQTLNHNVMYWYQQKSSQAPKLLFHYYDKDFNNEADTPDNFQSRRPNTSFCFLDIRSPGLGDTAMYLCATSRLDGEKLFFGSGTQLSVL.

CDR3 in amino acids: CASSIDGGQPQHF. The CDR3 coding sequence is TGTGCCAGTAGTATAGATGGGGGCCAGCCCCAGCATTTT. The chain recombines TRBV19 with TRBJ1-5, with TRBD1 as a possible D gene (6 bases). V gave up 0 bases and J gave up 7 bases, with 7 bases separating them. The germline V gene encodes CDR1 LNHDA and CDR2 SQIVND (reference sequence). There are 13 residues in the CDR3.

The chain has TRBV15 and TRBJ2-3, with D perhaps TRBD1 or TRBD2 (5 bases each). The CDR3 length is 16 residues. In germline, CDR1 is LNHNV, CDR2 YYDKDF (reference sequence). V lost 3 bases, J lost 4 bases, and 17 bases lay in between. This CDR3 is CATSRHRGSSSDTQYF. The DNA for the CDR3 is TGTGCCACCAGCAGGCACCGGGGCAGCAGTTCAGATACGCAGTATTTT.

The chain recombines TRBV7-3 with TRBJ2-5; the D gene is possibly TRBD2 (5 bases). The CDR3 is 15 amino acids. V lost 2 bases to trimming and J lost 1 base, with 11 bases between them. The germline gives CDR1 SGHTA, CDR2 FQGTGA. The CDR3 nucleotides are TGTGCCAGCAGCTTAGGGAGCGGCCTCCAAGAGACCCAGTACTTC. Its translation is CASSLGSGLQETQYF. The full variable domain, in which reference TRBV7-3 and TRBJ2-5 provide the parts outside the CDR3, is GAGVSQTPSNKVTEKGKYVELRCDPISGHTALYWYRQSLGQGPEFLIYFQGTGAADDSGLPNDRFFAVRPEGSVSTLKIQRTERGDSAVYLCASSLGSGLQETQYFGPGTRLLVL.

This sequence joins TRBV5-8 and TRBJ2-1; maybe TRBD1 (6 bases). Trimming cost V 5 bases and J 3 bases, with 18 bases left between them. Germline V CDR1 and CDR2: SGHTS, YDEGEE. CDR3 length: 16 amino acids. The CDR3 reads CASSFFAGQIYNEQFF. CDR3 sequence (DNA): TGTGCCAGCAGTTTTTTTGCAGGACAGATCTACAATGAGCAGTTCTTC. The variable domain in full, completed from reference TRBV5-8 and TRBJ2-1, reads EAGVTQSPTHLIKTRGQQATLRCSPISGHTSVYWYQQALGLGLQFLLWYDEGEERNRGNFPPRFSGRQFPNYSSELNVNALELEDSALYLCASSFFAGQIYNEQFFGPGTRLTVL.

The J gene is TRBJ2-2, the V gene TRBV29-1; the match to TRBD1 covers 7 bases. V gave up 4 bases and J gave up 0 bases; unmatched junction bases: 5. The germline V gene encodes CDR1 SQVTM and CDR2 ANQGSEA. The CDR3 covers 15 residues. The chain's CDR3 is CSVGTGETNTGELFF. The CDR3 DNA is TGCAGCGTTGGGACAGGAGAAACGAACACCGGGGAGCTGTTTTTT.

This clone was observed a few times. V gene TRBV4-2 combines with J gene TRBJ2-7; 8 nucleotides agree with TRBD1. Trimming at V came to 1 base and at J to 7 bases, leaving 9 bases not matched to a gene. This CDR3 has 15 amino acids. Per the germline V gene, CDR1 is LGHNA and CDR2 is YNFKEQ. CDR3 nucleotides: TGTGCCAGCAGCCAAGCTAGTGACAGGGGATTGGAGCAGTACTTC. Protein: CASSQASDRGLEQYF.

The chain has TRBV7-7 and TRBJ2-7, with a weak D call TRBD2 (7 bases). Germline V lookup: CDR1 SSHAT, CDR2 FNYEAQ (reference sequence). The CDR3 covers 19 residues. Trimming took 3 bases from V and 3 from J, leaving 27 bases between them. CDR3 DNA: TGTGCCAGCAGCTTCTATTTCGGGAGGCCCCCCCAGGGGCTCTACGAGCAGTACGTC. This encodes CASSFYFGRPPQGLYEQYV.

This clone is a singleton in its sample. V gene TRBV29-1 combines with J gene TRBJ2-3; no firm D call. Trimming left V 4 bases short and J 0 bases short, with 11 bases between. Germline V gene data show CDR1 as SQVTM and CDR2 as ANQGSEA. The CDR3 totals 14 residues. The CDR3 sequence: CSVVGLASTDTQYF. The CDR3 coding sequence is TGCAGCGTTGTAGGGCTGGCTAGCACAGATACGCAGTATTTT.

The V gene is TRBV6-1, the J gene TRBJ2-3; D may correspond to TRBD1 or TRBD2 (6 bases each). The CDR3 is 17 amino acids. Germline V gene lookup returns CDR1 MNHNS and CDR2 SASEGT. V was cut by 2 bases and J by 0 bases, with 15 bases left in between. The CDR3 reads CASSEWRGSSSTDTQYF. CDR3 coding DNA: TGTGCCAGCAGTGAATGGAGGGGGTCCTCTAGCACAGATACGCAGTATTTT.

V usage is TRBV4-1 and J usage is TRBJ1-3; D call uncertain. Trimming shortened V by 0 bases and J by 0 bases, and 9 bases separated the two germline ends. The V gene's germline CDR1 is MGHRA and CDR2 YSYEKL. The CDR3 consists of 16 residues. CDR3 coding DNA: TGCGCCAGCAGCCAAGATCCACAGAGCTCTGGAAACACCATATATTTT. It encodes CASSQDPQSSGNTIYF.

V gene TRBV30 combines with J gene TRBJ2-5; 9 nucleotides match TRBD2. Per germline, CDR1 GTSNPN and CDR2 SVGIG (reference sequence). The CDR3 is made up of 15 amino acids. V dropped 0 bases and J dropped 5; count of bases not matched to a gene: 7. The CDR3 DNA reads as TGTGCCTGGAGTGTAGGGCGGGGGGGCCATGAGACCCAGTACTTC. It codes for CAWSVGRGGHETQYF.

The chain couples TRBV7-7 to TRBJ2-1; TRBD2 might be the D (6 bases). V lost 1 base and J 6 bases, leaving 10 bases between the germline ends. CDR1 is SSHAT, CDR2 FNYEAQ, per germline (reference sequence). CDR3 length equals 14 residues. The CDR3 region has the DNA TGTGCCAGCAGCTTAGAACTAGCACCCAATGAGCAGTTCTTC. Protein product: CASSLELAPNEQFF.

The V and J genes are TRBV21-1 and TRBJ2-7; TRBD1 was called by the table and not checked on the DNA. TRBV21-1 is described as a pseudogene. The CDR3 covers 14 residues. CDR3 in amino acids: CASSSRDRSYEQYV. CDR3 DNA: TGTGCCAGCAGCTCACGGGACAGGTCCTACGAGCAGTACGTC.

The chain carries TRBV7-9 and TRBJ2-5; D not resolved. V lost 5 bases and J 4 bases, leaving 8 bases between the germline ends. CDR1 SEHNR and CDR2 FQNEAQ come from the germline V gene (reference sequence). The CDR3 has 12 residues. CDR3 in DNA: TGTGCCAGCAGCCCGGCCCCAGAGACCCAGTACTTC. This encodes CASSPAPETQYF.

This chain uses TRBV3-1 (or the pseudogene TRBV3-2) with TRBJ2-3; 9 bases match TRBD1. Germline V gives CDR1 LGHDT, CDR2 YNNKEL (reference sequence). This CDR3 contains 16 residues. With V trimmed by 2 bases and J by 5 bases, 8 bases remained unmatched. The CDR3 region is CASSQITTGGGDTQYF. CDR3 DNA sequence: TGTGCCAGCAGCCAAATAACGACAGGGGGAGGAGATACGCAGTATTTT.

The chain links TRBV4-2 to TRBJ2-1; TRBD2 matches at 9 bases. The V gene's germline CDR1 is LGHNA and CDR2 YNFKEQ. Germline trimming cut 0 bases from V and 1 base from J; bases unmatched to any gene: 1. The CDR3 runs 16 residues. Written as DNA, the CDR3 is TGTGCCAGCAGCCAAGAAGCGGGGGGTTCCTACAATGAGCAGTTCTTC. It codes for CASSQEAGGSYNEQFF.

The V call is TRBV6-4, the J call TRBJ2-1, with 7 bases matching TRBD2. The V segment lost 0 bases and the J segment 9 bases; nucleotides outside the gene matches: 5. The CDR3 has 14 amino acids. Looked up from germline, CDR1 is MRHNA and CDR2 is SNTAGT. This CDR3 reads CASSDSTSVSEQFF. DNA of the CDR3: TGTGCCAGCAGTGACTCAACTAGCGTGAGTGAGCAGTTCTTC.

The chain's CDR3 is CASTLEGFEGNQPQHF. CDR3 DNA: TGTGCCAGCACCCTGGAGGGGTTCGAGGGCAATCAGCCCCAGCATTTT. This chain connects TRBV21-1 to TRBJ1-5. TRBV21-1 is an annotated pseudogene. The CDR3 extends over 16 amino acids.

V and J are TRBV18 and TRBJ1-4, with D possibly TRBD1 on 5 matching bases. The CDR3 has 15 residues. Germline CDR1 and CDR2: KGHSH and LQKENI. Between the trimmed V and J ends, which lost 3 bases and 5 bases, there was a span of 13 bases. CDR3 DNA: TGTGCCAGCTCACCCGCGGCGGGGGGAAATGAAAAACTGTTTTTT. Protein product: CASSPAAGGNEKLFF.

This rearrangement joins TRBV5-6 to TRBJ1-4, with TRBD1 matching 9 bases. CDR3 length: 16 residues. V lost 4 bases and J lost 6; bases outside the gene matches: 10. Germline-derived CDR1 and CDR2 are SGHDT and YYEEEE. The CDR3 DNA is TGTGCCAGCAGCCTGCACAGGGGGCGCGGGGATGAAAAACTGTTTTTT. Protein: CASSLHRGRGDEKLFF.

The chain uses TRBV19 and TRBJ1-1; TRBD1 is a possible D gene (5 bases). Trimming removed 9 bases at V and 1 base at J, with 12 bases between. This CDR3 contains 13 residues. The germline V gene encodes CDR1 LNHDA and CDR2 SQIVND (reference sequence). The CDR3 protein is CASWDFSNTEAFF. The DNA for the CDR3 is TGTGCCAGCTGGGACTTTTCGAACACTGAAGCTTTCTTT. The full variable domain, its missing parts supplied by reference TRBV19 and TRBJ1-1, is DGGITQSPKYLFRKEGQNVTLSCEQNLNHDAMYWYRQDPGQGLRLIYYSQIVNDFQKGDIAEGYSVSREKKESFPLTVTSAQKNPTAFYLCASWDFSNTEAFFGQGTRLTVV.